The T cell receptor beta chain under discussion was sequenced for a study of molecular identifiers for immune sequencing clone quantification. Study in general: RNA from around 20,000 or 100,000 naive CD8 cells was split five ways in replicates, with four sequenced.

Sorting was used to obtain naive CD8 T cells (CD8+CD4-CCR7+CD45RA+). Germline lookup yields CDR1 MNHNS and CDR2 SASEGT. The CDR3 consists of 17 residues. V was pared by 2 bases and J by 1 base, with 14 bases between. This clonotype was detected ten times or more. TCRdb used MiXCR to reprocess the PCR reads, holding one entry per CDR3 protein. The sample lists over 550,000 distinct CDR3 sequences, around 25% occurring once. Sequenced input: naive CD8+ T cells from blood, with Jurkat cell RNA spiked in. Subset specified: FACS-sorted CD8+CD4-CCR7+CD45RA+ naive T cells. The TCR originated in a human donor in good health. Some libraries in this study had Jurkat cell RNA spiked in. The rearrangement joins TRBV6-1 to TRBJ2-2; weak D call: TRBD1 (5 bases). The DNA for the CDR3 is TGTGCCAGCAGTGAATGGGGCTACTTAAAGAACACCGGGGAGCTGTTTTTT. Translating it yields CASSEWGYLKNTGELFF.